The 23 T cell receptor beta chains presented below share a single source sample, sequenced in a study of blood T cells in healthy people across ages (dated by TCRdb to about 2015). Libraries were constructed by 5' RACE. TCRdb lists the instrument as Illumina HiSeq 2500. A second about 6 to 11 cycle PCR used a sample-barcoded 5' primer and a J-beta primer mix. TCRdb handled the public reads itself, with Q25 trimming in fastp and clone calling in MiXCR, and kept productive beta chains. One record per CDR3 amino acid sequence lists the most common genes and DNA. This sample has hundreds of thousands of distinct CDR3 sequences in its table, and roughly 41% of those were observed once. Together, the top ten hold around 32% of the sample. The specimen sequenced was blood. The receptors stem from a man older than 75 in good health.

The V call is TRBV10-3, the J call TRBJ2-5; the D gene is possibly TRBD1 (6 bases). The V end was cut by 2 bases, the J end by 5 bases, with 12 bases between. CDR1 ENHRY and CDR2 SYGVKD come from the germline V gene. This CDR3 has 14 residues. In nucleotides, the CDR3 is TGTGCCATCAGTGAGGCACAGGGACGGGAGACCCAGTACTTC. It encodes CAISEAQGRETQYF.

This clonotype was picked up many times. This chain joins TRBV7-6 and TRBJ2-7; the D gene is possibly TRBD2 (5 bases). Germline values: CDR1 SGHVS, CDR2 FNYEAQ. The V and J ends lost 5 bases and 0 bases respectively, with 17 bases between them. This CDR3 comprises 16 residues. CDR3 nucleotide sequence: TGTGCCAGCAGCCTGTTCTCTGTGGGGAGCTCCTACGAGCAGTACTTC. Translating gives CASSLFSVGSSYEQYF.

This clonotype showed up just a few times. This rearrangement joins TRBV7-2 to TRBJ2-2; 12 positions agree with TRBD2. CDR1 is SGHTA, CDR2 FQGNSA, per germline. V lost 5 bases and J lost 6; bases outside the gene matches: 19. The CDR3 sequence is 20 residues long. CDR3 sequence (DNA): TGTGCCAGCAGCACTCGTCCGGGACAGGGTACTAGCGGGGGGTCCGGGGAGCTGTTTTTT. Amino acid sequence: CASSTRPGQGTSGGSGELFF.

This clonotype has a handful of counts. The CDR3 here is CSAIAGTSGYEQYF. The CDR3, as DNA: TGCAGTGCTATTGCCGGGACTAGCGGCTACGAGCAGTACTTC. The J gene is TRBJ2-7, the V gene TRBV20-1; 11 nucleotides line up with TRBD2. The CDR3 totals 14 residues. CDR1 and CDR2 (germline): DFQATT, SNEGSKA (reference sequence). Trimming took 4 bases from V and 3 from J; bases not matched to a gene: 5.

Remarks on this clonotype: One junction end does not reproduce the germline sequence, and a read error may be involved. This chain connects TRBV20-1 to TRBJ2-3; TRBD2 aligns across 13 bases. This CDR3 contains 18 residues. CDR1 DFQATT and CDR2 SNEGSKA come from the germline V gene (reference sequence). The CDR3 region has the DNA TGCTGTGCTAGCAGGACTAGCGGGAGATCAGTAGGCACAGATACGCAGTATTTT. Its translation is CCASRTSGRSVGTDTQYF.

This chain joins TRBV29-1 and TRBJ2-1; TRBD1 matches 7 bases. The CDR3 has 14 amino acids. V gave up 4 bases and J gave up 9 bases; unmatched junction bases: 12. The germline V gene has CDR1 SQVTM and CDR2 ANQGSEA. The CDR3 DNA follows: TGCAGCGTTGCGCAATTGACAGGGTCTGGTGAGCAGTTCTTC. Translation: CSVAQLTGSGEQFF.

This chain links TRBV7-9 with TRBJ2-5; D unclear. The J call may not be correct, given that the DNA end is closer to TRBJ2-7. Germline V gene lookup returns CDR1 SEHNR and CDR2 FQNEAQ (reference sequence). The CDR3 totals 12 residues. CDR3 in DNA: TGTGCCAGCAGTACTGAGACCTACGAGCAGTACTTC. Protein product: CASSTETYEQYF.

The chain uses TRBV5-1 and TRBJ2-1; possible D gene TRBD2, 6 bases. Trimming cost V 0 bases and J 8 bases, with 18 bases left between them. The CDR3 runs to 16 residues. Germline CDR1 reads SGHRS; CDR2 reads YFSETQ. The CDR3 loop is CASSLDRGTGGDEQFF. In DNA form, the CDR3 reads TGCGCCAGCAGCTTGGATCGCGGGACCGGGGGTGATGAGCAGTTCTTC.

V usage is TRBV4-2 and J usage is TRBJ2-5; 8 bases are shared with TRBD2. The J call may be mistaken, given a closer DNA end match to TRBJ2-7. The CDR3 sequence is 13 residues long. Looked up from germline, CDR1 is LGHNA and CDR2 is YNFKEQ. The CDR3 loop reads CASSQREAGEQYF. Here the CDR3 DNA reads TGTGCCAGCAGCCAGCGGGAGGCGGGCGAGCAGTACTTC.

The table lists this clonotype with a few counts. V and J are TRBV5-1 and TRBJ2-1; 7 bases are shared with TRBD2. In germline, CDR1 is SGHRS, CDR2 YFSETQ. Trimming at V came to 1 base and at J to 1 base, leaving 5 bases not matched to a gene. This CDR3 contains 16 residues. The CDR3 sequence: CASSLTGTTSYNEQFF. CDR3 DNA: TGCGCCAGCAGCTTGACTGGGACTACTTCCTACAATGAGCAGTTCTTC.

This sequence joins TRBV20-1 and TRBJ2-3; D is unresolved. CDR3 size: 14 residues. With 5 bases removed from V and 0 bases from J, the gap between germline ends came to 12 bases. The germline gives CDR1 DFQATT, CDR2 SNEGSKA (reference sequence). CDR3 region: CSAGPTASTDTQYF. The CDR3 nucleotides are TGCAGTGCTGGTCCTACGGCGAGCACAGATACGCAGTATTTT.

This sequence joins TRBV11-3 and TRBJ2-7; perhaps D is TRBD1 or TRBD2 (5 bases each). CDR3 length equals 15 residues. Trimming cost V 1 base and J 0 bases, with 10 bases left between them. The germline gives CDR1 SGHNT, CDR2 YENEEA. The CDR3 region is CASSLGGTNSYEQYF. The CDR3 bases are TGTGCCAGCAGCTTAGGGGGGACGAACTCCTACGAGCAGTACTTC.

This clonotype was counted at least ten times. The chain employs TRBV29-1 and TRBJ2-1; possible D gene TRBD2, 5 bases. Germline loops: CDR1 SQVTM, CDR2 ANQGSEA. The CDR3 spans 11 residues. The V gene lost 6 bases and the J gene lost 7 bases, with 10 bases spanning the gap. CDR3 in amino acids: CSVSERNEQFF. In DNA form, the CDR3 reads TGCAGCGTGTCCGAGCGGAATGAGCAGTTCTTC.

This clonotype was detected only a few times. V usage is TRBV9 and J usage is TRBJ2-5; D not certain. The germline CDR1 and CDR2 sequences are SGDLS and YYNGEE. The CDR3 has 14 residues. The V end lost 0 bases, the J end lost 2 bases, and 8 bases lay between the germline ends. The CDR3 spells CASSVGVGQETQYF. The CDR3, as DNA: TGTGCCAGCAGCGTAGGGGTAGGGCAAGAGACCCAGTACTTC.

This clonotype was counted between two and nine times. CDR3 nucleotides: TGTGCCAGCAGTTTTGCCCCAGCAGCCTCTAATTCACCCCTCCACTTT. It translates to CASSFAPAASNSPLHF. The J gene is TRBJ1-6, the V gene TRBV27; D unclear. The CDR3 is 16 amino acids. V was pared by 3 bases and J by 6 bases, with 15 bases between. Germline CDR1 is MNHEY and CDR2 is SMNVEV (reference sequence).

This clonotype was seen more than once but under ten times. The chain joins TRBV27 to TRBJ2-3; D not resolved. The CDR3 is 9 amino acids. V lost 6 bases and J lost 13, with 8 bases in between. Per the germline V gene, CDR1 is MNHEY and CDR2 is SMNVEV (reference sequence). In nucleotides, the CDR3 is TGTGCCAGCAGCCAGTCGAAGTATTTT. Protein: CASSQSKYF.

The chain uses TRBV20-1 and TRBJ2-7, with D possibly matching TRBD2 (5 bases). CDR1 DFQATT and CDR2 SNEGSKA come from the germline V gene (reference sequence). V was cut by 1 base and J by 2 bases, with 9 bases left in between. This CDR3 comprises 13 residues. The CDR3 DNA follows: TGCAGTGCTAGAGGAGGAGGCGCCTACGAGCAGTACTTC. Amino acids: CSARGGGAYEQYF.

V usage is TRBV6-2 or TRBV6-3 and J usage is TRBJ2-5, with 10 bases lining up with TRBD1. This CDR3 is built from 17 residues. CDR1 and CDR2 (germline): MNHEY, SVGEGT. Trimming at V came to 0 bases and at J to 5 bases, leaving 9 bases not matched to a gene. CDR3 residues: CASSYSRTGGRRETQYF. DNA for the CDR3: TGTGCCAGCAGTTACTCCCGGACAGGGGGACGTCGGGAGACCCAGTACTTC.

The rearrangement joins TRBV19 to TRBJ2-1; D may be TRBD2 (5 bases). The CDR3 contains 14 residues. Germline CDR1 reads LNHDA; CDR2 reads SQIVND (reference sequence). V lost 4 bases to trimming and J lost 7 bases, with 14 bases between them. The CDR3 DNA reads as TGTGCCAGTAGTAGCGGGCTTAGAAGGAATGAGCAGTTCTTC. Translating it yields CASSSGLRRNEQFF.

V is TRBV6-2 or TRBV6-3 and J is TRBJ1-2; TRBD1 agrees at 9 bases. The CDR3 has 14 amino acids. The germline gives CDR1 MNHEY, CDR2 SVGEGT. V shed 6 bases, J shed 6 bases, and the junction held 8 bases outside the gene matches. CDR3 in DNA: TGTGCCAGCAGGCGAACTGGGACAGGGAATGGCTACACCTTC. This encodes CASRRTGTGNGYTF.

The genes are TRBV5-5 and TRBJ1-1; D gene ambiguous. The CDR3 totals 15 residues. Trimming cost V 1 base and J 1 base, with 11 bases left between them. Germline values: CDR1 SGHKS, CDR2 YYEKEE (reference sequence). CDR3 region: CASSLIAVPNTEAFF. For the CDR3, the DNA is TGTGCCAGCAGCTTGATAGCTGTCCCGAACACTGAAGCTTTCTTT.

This clonotype was detected a few times. The rearrangement joins TRBV5-6 to TRBJ2-5; TRBD2 matches 13 bases. Germline V gives CDR1 SGHDT, CDR2 YYEEEE. This CDR3 comprises 15 residues. Trimming cost V 4 bases and J 11 bases; bases outside gene matches: 11. The DNA of the CDR3 is TGTGCCAGCAGCGGGACTAGCGGGGACGCGGGAGAGCAGTACTTC. Translated: CASSGTSGDAGEQYF.

Ten or more counts support this clonotype. The chain joins TRBV29-1 to TRBJ2-3, with D uncertain. The germline gives CDR1 SQVTM, CDR2 ANQGSEA. CDR3 length: 15 amino acids. V dropped 3 bases and J dropped 7 bases, with 20 bases sitting between them. The CDR3 spells CSVDFRKETTYTQYF. CDR3 nucleotides: TGCAGCGTTGACTTCCGGAAGGAAACTACATATACGCAGTATTTT.